A single sample is the source of the 8 T cell receptor beta chains below, sequenced in a study of T cell responses to AZD1222 COVID-19 vaccine. TCRdb keeps only in-frame clones here, not all; method: immunoSEQ multiplex PCR. The table has roughly 90,000 clones, around 91% seen once; the top ten hold 2% to 2.5%. The sample was peripheral blood, taken 28 days after the second AZD1222 dose. These receptors all come from an adult who received the AZD1222 COVID-19 vaccine.

V gene TRBV4-2 combines with J gene TRBJ2-5; no reliable D call. Germline V lookup: CDR1 LGHNA, CDR2 YNFKEQ. This CDR3 is 13 amino acids long. The V gene lost 0 bases and the J gene lost 3 bases, with 5 bases spanning the gap. This chain's CDR3 is CASSQDPKETQYF. For the CDR3, the DNA is TGTGCCAGCAGCCAAGACCCCAAAGAGACCCAGTACTTC.

The chain links TRBV6-2 or TRBV6-3 to TRBJ1-2; the D is unclear. The V end lost 3 bases, the J end lost 3 bases, and 5 bases lay between the germline ends. Germline values: CDR1 MNHEY, CDR2 SVGEGT. This CDR3 region has 12 residues. The CDR3 sequence: CASSYWYYGYTF. CDR3 nucleotides: TGTGCCAGCAGTTATTGGTACTATGGCTACACCTTC.

The chain couples TRBV18 to TRBJ2-2; no reliable D call. The V gene's germline CDR1 is KGHSH and CDR2 LQKENI. The CDR3 totals 17 residues. Trimming took 2 bases from V and 7 from J, leaving 20 bases between them. DNA for the CDR3: TGTGCCAGCTCACCAATGGCGCTGGCACCTGGAAGCGGGGAGCTGTTTTTT. Encoded protein: CASSPMALAPGSGELFF.

This chain connects TRBV29-1 to TRBJ2-3, with TRBD1 as a possible D gene (6 bases). V shed 8 bases and J shed 5 bases, with 20 bases lying between them. This CDR3 is 14 amino acids long. Germline CDR1 SQVTM, CDR2 ANQGSEA. CDR3 residues: CSISRQAQGDTQYF. As DNA, the CDR3 is TGCAGCATATCAAGACAGGCCCAGGGAGATACGCAGTATTTT.

CDR3 region: CASSPRDRFYTF. The CDR3, as DNA: TGTGCCAGCAGCCCAAGGGACAGATTCTACACCTTC. This chain joins TRBV9 and TRBJ1-2; 7 bases line up with TRBD1. Per the germline V gene, CDR1 is SGDLS and CDR2 is YYNGEE. The trim removed 4 bases at V and 10 bases at J, leaving 7 bases unmatched. This CDR3 region has 12 residues. Together with reference TRBV9 and TRBJ1-2, the CDR3 gives the full variable domain: DSGVTQTPKHLITATGQRVTLRCSPRSGDLSVYWYQQSLDQGLQFLIQYYNGEERAKGNILERFSAQQFPDLHSELNLSSLELGDSALYFCASSPRDRFYTFGSGTRLTVV.

This clone has just a few counts. V usage is TRBV7-8 and J usage is TRBJ1-6; no definite D call. V lost 6 bases and J lost 7, with 13 bases in between. The CDR3 has 14 residues. Germline V gives CDR1 SGHVS, CDR2 FQNEAQ. CDR3 sequence: CASSPGNPNSPLHF. As DNA, the CDR3 is TGTGCCAGCAGTCCGGGGAACCCAAATTCACCCCTCCACTTT.

This chain joins TRBV9 and TRBJ2-6; D not resolved. This CDR3 contains 16 residues. Germline values: CDR1 SGDLS, CDR2 YYNGEE. V dropped 0 bases and J dropped 0 bases, with 7 bases sitting between them. CDR3 in amino acids: CASSVGQISGANVLTF. The CDR3 bases are TGTGCCAGCAGCGTAGGTCAGATCTCTGGGGCCAACGTCCTGACTTTC.

The chain employs TRBV12-3 or TRBV12-4 and TRBJ1-3, with a weak D call TRBD1 (6 bases). V lost 6 bases and J 4 bases, leaving 10 bases between the germline ends. The CDR3 spans 13 residues. The CDR3 sequence is CASSRDIGNTIYF. Written as DNA, the CDR3 is TGTGCCAGCAGCCGGGACATCGGAAACACCATATATTTT.